This TCR beta chain was recorded in a study of blood T cells in healthy people across ages. Regarding the study as a whole: Expanded clonotype shifts may have been confounded, as the donors had an unknown CMV status.

This CDR3 is built from 17 residues. CDR1 is DFQATT and CDR2 is SNEGSKA in the germline V gene (reference sequence). The use of a sample-barcoded 5' primer and a J-beta primer mix characterized a second PCR of about 7 to 12 cycles. TCRdb called the 5' RACE reads again in MiXCR, with one record for every CDR3 protein. The table lists more than 900,000 distinct CDR3 sequences, around 25% of them singletons, with around 0.7% in the top ten. Regarding this clonotype: As yet, its antigen is unknown.

Donors each provided about 10 milliliters of peripheral blood. The same data also went into a second study, on T cells of mothers and their children. That work states: Every mother supplied over 8 million TCR beta CDR3 reads and every child 2.5 million to 3.5 million.

The source of this sequence is a girl aged 2 to 9 in good health. J is TRBJ2-5 and V is TRBV20-1, with 7 bases identical to TRBD2. The J call is uncertain, as TRBJ2-7 better fits the DNA end. Sequencing was performed on blood. In DNA, the CDR3 is TGCAGTGCTAGAGATTCCGTTGGGGGGAGGGACTACTACGAGCAGTACTTC. Translating gives CSARDSVGGRDYYEQYF.